This is a list of T cell receptor beta chains from one sample in a study of siplizumab effects on memory and regulatory T cells. Only in-frame clones appear in the TCRdb table, and some are missing; sequencing was by immunoSEQ multiplex PCR. The table shows some 62,000 clones, with roughly 85% occurring only once. The material sequenced was memory CD4+ T cells sorted from blood. The receptors were sampled from a human donor in good health. The CDR3 runs from the conserved cysteine through the conserved F or W. The order of the fields is V gene, D gene, clone size, J gene, CDR3 protein, CDR3 DNA. The D gene is left open where the match is weak. The listing skips clone size in some rows; elsewhere it reads once, few, many or a size class.

TRBV9	TRBD1	NA	TRBJ2-7	CASSVDDRGPYEQYF	TGTGCCAGCAGCGTAGATGACAGGGGGCCCTACGAGCAGTACTTC
TRBV11-2	NA	NA	TRBJ2-7	CASSSGVTASEQYF	TGTGCCAGCAGCTCGGGTGTTACGGCAAGCGAGCAGTACTTC
TRBV27	TRBD2	NA	TRBJ2-5	CASNRRLAPQETQYF	TGTGCCAGCAATCGTCGACTAGCGCCTCAAGAGACCCAGTACTTC
TRBV29-1	TRBD1	NA	TRBJ1-1	CSGRDRGLTGEAFF	TGCAGCGGGCGGGACAGGGGTCTCACCGGTGAAGCTTTCTTT
TRBV4-1	NA	once	TRBJ1-5	CASSRGTPGSQPQHF	TGCGCCAGCAGCCGCGGGACACCCGGGTCTCAGCCCCAGCATTTT
TRBV29-1	NA	NA	TRBJ1-1	CSVELLLGGGYTEAFF	TGCAGCGTTGAACTCTTGCTTGGGGGGGGATACACTGAAGCTTTCTTT
TRBV11-2	NA	NA	TRBJ2-7	CASSLAQGRGYEQYF	TGTGCCAGCAGCTTGGCCCAGGGACGGGGTTACGAGCAGTACTTC
TRBV6-6	TRBD1	NA	TRBJ2-5	CASSWDRETETQYF	TGTGCCAGCAGTTGGGACAGGGAGACGGAGACCCAGTACTTC
TRBV6-5	NA	NA	TRBJ1-2	CASSYDGGDGYGYTF	TGTGCCAGCAGTTACGACGGAGGGGACGGCTATGGCTACACCTTC
TRBV19	TRBD2	NA	TRBJ2-1	CASRASGGYNEQFF	TGTGCCAGTCGAGCTAGCGGGGGGTACAATGAGCAGTTCTTC
TRBV7-3	TRBD2	NA	TRBJ2-1	CASSPTAGTSGRNEQFF	TGTGCCAGCAGCCCTACCGCCGGGACTAGCGGGCGGAATGAGCAGTTCTTC
TRBV2	NA	NA	TRBJ2-6	CASSDFSGANVLTF	TGTGCCAGCAGTGACTTCTCTGGGGCCAACGTCCTGACTTTC
TRBV19	NA	NA	TRBJ1-3	CASSPLGNTIYF	TGTGCCAGTAGCCCGCTTGGAAACACCATATATTTT
TRBV5-1	NA	NA	TRBJ2-7	CASSLQDTLYEQYF	TGCGCCAGCAGCTTGCAGGACACACTCTACGAGCAGTACTTC
TRBV27	NA	NA	TRBJ1-5	CASGSVNEGGQPQHF	TGTGCCAGCGGGTCCGTAAACGAGGGTGGGCAGCCCCAGCATTTT
TRBV6-5	NA	NA	TRBJ2-1	CASSYDNRQTSIF	TGTGCCAGCAGTTACGACAACCGACAGACTTCGATCTTC
TRBV9	NA	NA	TRBJ2-7	CASSPTPNSYEQYF	TGTGCCAGCAGCCCCACCCCCAACTCCTACGAGCAGTACTTC
TRBV7-9	NA	NA	TRBJ2-4	CASSLAGVGNIQYF	TGTGCCAGCAGCTTAGCGGGGGTTGGAAACATTCAGTACTTC
TRBV5-4	TRBD2	NA	TRBJ2-3	CASSWGGLGTDTQYF	TGTGCCAGCAGCTGGGGGGGACTAGGCACAGATACGCAGTATTTT
TRBV25-1	TRBD1	once	TRBJ1-4	CASSALETGREEKLFF	TGTGCCAGCAGTGCCCTCGAGACAGGGAGGGAGGAAAAACTGTTTTTT
TRBV27	NA	once	TRBJ2-3	CASNPVLSGHPSTDTQYF	TGTGCCAGCAACCCCGTACTCTCGGGACACCCCTCCACAGATACGCAGTATTTT
TRBV11-3	NA	NA	TRBJ2-4	CASSPTGGGIQYF	TGTGCCAGCAGCCCCACAGGGGGGGGCATTCAGTACTTC
TRBV18	NA	few	TRBJ2-5	CASSPLAETQYF	TGTGCCAGCTCACCCCTCGCGGAGACCCAGTACTTC
TRBV19	TRBD2	NA	TRBJ2-6	CASSPGLADGANVLTF	TGTGCCAGTAGTCCGGGACTAGCTGATGGGGCCAACGTCCTGACTTTC
TRBV6-4	NA	NA	TRBJ2-2	CASSDQGNTGELFF	TGTGCCAGCAGTGACCAGGGAAACACCGGGGAGCTGTTTTTT
TRBV10-1	TRBD1	few	TRBJ1-5	CASLARQGRSQPQHF	TGCGCCAGCCTTGCTCGACAGGGGCGAAGTCAGCCCCAGCATTTT
TRBV18	NA	NA	TRBJ1-2	CASSVETETGYGYTF	TGTGCCAGCTCTGTCGAGACCGAGACGGGCTATGGCTACACCTTC
TRBV9	NA	NA	TRBJ1-3	CASGRTSRYSGNTIYF	TGTGCCAGCGGAAGAACCAGTAGGTACTCTGGAAACACCATATATTTT
TRBV29-1	NA	once	TRBJ1-5	CSVMDTYQPQHF	TGCAGCGTTATGGACACCTATCAGCCCCAGCATTTT
TRBV6-5	NA	NA	TRBJ1-5	CASSVSGFQPQHF	TGTGCCAGCAGTGTGTCAGGGTTTCAGCCCCAGCATTTT
TRBV18	TRBD1	NA	TRBJ1-4	CASSLGTGSVEKLFF	TGTGCCAGCTCACTCGGGACAGGGAGTGTGGAAAAACTGTTTTTT
TRBV4-2	NA	NA	TRBJ2-6	CASSPLVGANVLTF	TGTGCCAGCAGCCCCCTTGTTGGGGCCAACGTCCTGACTTTC
TRBV7-3	TRBD2	NA	TRBJ2-2	CASRPESGRANTGELFF	TGTGCCAGCAGACCTGAGAGCGGGAGGGCCAACACCGGGGAGCTGTTTTTT
TRBV11-2	NA	NA	TRBJ2-3	CASSSQPVRDTQYF	TGTGCCAGCAGCTCCCAGCCCGTCAGGGATACGCAGTATTTT
TRBV11-2	NA	NA	TRBJ1-4	CASSLGWANEKLFF	TGTGCCAGCAGCTTAGGCTGGGCTAATGAAAAACTGTTTTTT
TRBV2	TRBD1	NA	TRBJ2-5	CASGQVETQYF	TGTGCCAGCGGACAGGTAGAGACCCAGTACTTC
TRBV5-6	NA	once	TRBJ2-3	CASSFGSVSDTQYF	TGTGCCAGCAGCTTTGGGTCAGTTTCAGATACGCAGTATTTT
TRBV29-1	NA	NA	TRBJ2-4	CSVEGMGAKNIQYF	TGCAGCGTTGAAGGGATGGGGGCCAAAAACATTCAGTACTTC
TRBV11-3	NA	NA	TRBJ2-5	CASSLAGRETQYF	TGTGCCAGCAGCTTAGCAGGGCGGGAGACCCAGTACTTC
TRBV5-6	NA	few	TRBJ2-7	CASSLGNYEQYF	TGTGCCAGCAGCTTGGGTAACTACGAGCAGTACTTC
TRBV28	NA	NA	TRBJ2-1	CASSLGGNEQFF	TGTGCCAGCAGTTTAGGGGGCAATGAGCAGTTCTTC
TRBV5-1	TRBD1	NA	TRBJ1-2	CASTPDRSGNYGYTF	TGCGCCAGCACCCCGGACAGGTCGGGTAACTATGGCTACACCTTC
TRBV27	TRBD1	NA	TRBJ1-1	CASSFAWTGKNTEAFF	TGTGCCAGCAGTTTTGCCTGGACAGGAAAGAACACTGAAGCTTTCTTT
TRBV28	TRBD1	NA	TRBJ1-2	CASSPTGQGTNYGYTF	TGTGCCAGCAGTCCGACTGGACAGGGGACTAACTATGGCTACACCTTC
TRBV6-6	NA	NA	TRBJ1-1	CASSTDLWNTEAFF	TGTGCCAGCAGTACGGACTTATGGAACACTGAAGCTTTCTTT
TRBV6-1	NA	NA	TRBJ1-5	CASKRQNFNQPQHF	TGTGCCAGCAAAAGACAGAATTTCAATCAGCCCCAGCATTTT
TRBV30	NA	NA	TRBJ2-1	CAWSGRNNEQFF	TGTGCCTGGAGCGGGAGAAACAATGAGCAGTTCTTC
TRBV7-8	TRBD1	NA	TRBJ2-1	CASSLRDRGSDEQFF	TGTGCCAGCAGCCTCCGGGACAGGGGCTCCGATGAGCAGTTCTTC
TRBV7-6	NA	NA	TRBJ1-1	CASSAKMNTEAFF	TGTGCCAGCAGCGCCAAGATGAACACTGAAGCTTTCTTT
TRBV19	NA	NA	TRBJ1-2	CASRGTAIPGNYGYTF	TGTGCCAGTAGAGGGACCGCAATCCCAGGGAACTATGGCTACACCTTC
TRBV18	NA	NA	TRBJ1-2	CASSPPQRNGYTF	TGTGCCAGCTCACCGCCACAGAGAAATGGCTACACCTTC
TRBV5-1	NA	NA	TRBJ2-1	CASSRAGKDNGQFF	TGCGCCAGCAGCCGGGCAGGGAAGGACAATGGGCAGTTCTTC
TRBV10-3	NA	NA	TRBJ2-7	CATAKGAGPYEQYF	TGTGCCACCGCAAAGGGAGCGGGCCCCTACGAGCAGTACTTC
TRBV11-2	NA	NA	TRBJ2-5	CASSPQRPGEHLETQYF	TGTGCCAGCAGTCCACAACGGCCAGGGGAACACTTGGAGACCCAGTACTTC